Listed here are 5 T cell receptor beta chains from one sample, sequenced in a study of blood T cell repertoires in COVID-19. Data came from immunoSEQ multiplex PCR; TCRdb stores just in-frame clones and leaves some out. Among fewer than 400,000 clones listed, about 83% were seen once. The sample taken for sequencing was PBMCs or T cells enriched from blood (not recorded which). These receptors all come from a woman in her 50s who had recovered from COVID-19.

This clone was observed a few times. V and J are TRBV25-1 and TRBJ1-2; tentatively, D is TRBD1 (6 bases). The CDR3 has 16 amino acids. Between the trimmed V and J ends, which lost 3 bases and 4 bases, there was a span of 18 bases. CDR1 is MGHDK, CDR2 SYGVNS, per germline. CDR3 nucleotide sequence: TGTGCCAGCAGTGATCCCAGAGGGGGATTGGGCTATGGCTACACCTTC. This gives the protein CASSDPRGGLGYGYTF.

The V call is TRBV28, the J call TRBJ1-4; 11 bases align to TRBD1. Germline V gives CDR1 MDHEN, CDR2 SYDVKM. The CDR3 totals 15 residues. J lost 8 bases, V lost 4 bases, and 6 bases had no gene match. The CDR3 loop reads CASSSPGTGGEKLFF. CDR3 nucleotides: TGTGCCAGCAGTTCACCCGGGACAGGGGGAGAAAAACTGTTTTTT.

This chain links TRBV18 with TRBJ2-7; D remains unclear. The CDR3 has 15 residues. The germline gives CDR1 KGHSH, CDR2 LQKENI. The germline V and J ends were trimmed by 0 bases and 0 bases, with 9 bases remaining between them. CDR3: CASSPPFGSSYEQYF. The CDR3 coding sequence is TGTGCCAGCTCACCACCTTTTGGTAGCTCCTACGAGCAGTACTTC.

The chain couples TRBV19 to TRBJ1-2, with D possibly being TRBD1 (5 bases). The V end was cut by 7 bases, the J end by 2 bases, with 11 bases between. CDR3 length: 13 amino acids. The germline gives CDR1 LNHDA, CDR2 SQIVND (reference sequence). This CDR3 reads CASTLQANYGYTF. The CDR3 coding sequence is TGTGCCAGTACTCTACAGGCCAACTATGGCTACACCTTC.

The gene calls are TRBV9 and TRBJ2-1, with 8 bases aligning to TRBD1. Germline lookup yields CDR1 SGDLS and CDR2 YYNGEE. CDR3 length equals 14 residues. V gave up 5 bases and J gave up 10 bases; unmatched junction bases: 11. CDR3 residues: CASSPQGASVEQFF. The DNA of the CDR3 is TGTGCCAGCAGTCCCCAGGGGGCGTCGGTGGAGCAGTTCTTC.